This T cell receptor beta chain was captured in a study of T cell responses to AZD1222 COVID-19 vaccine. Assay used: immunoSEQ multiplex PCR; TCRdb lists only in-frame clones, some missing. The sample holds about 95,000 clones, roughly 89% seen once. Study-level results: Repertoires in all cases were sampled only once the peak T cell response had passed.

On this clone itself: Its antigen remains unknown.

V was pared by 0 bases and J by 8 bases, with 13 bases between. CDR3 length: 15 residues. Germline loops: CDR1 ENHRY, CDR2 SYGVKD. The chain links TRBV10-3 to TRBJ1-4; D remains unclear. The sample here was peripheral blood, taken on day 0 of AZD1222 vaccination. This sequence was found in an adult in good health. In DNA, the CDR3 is TGTGCCATCAGTGAGTCTGCATCGACCCGAGAAAAACTGTTTTTT. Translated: CAISESASTREKLFF.